The 13 T cell receptor beta chains listed next were all sequenced from one sample in a study of early T cells in non-severe SARS-CoV-2 infection. TCRdb redid the calling of the 5' RACE reads with MiXCR, one entry per CDR3 protein. Of 25,000 to 30,000 distinct CDR3 sequences listed, about 5.3% are singletons. The sequenced sample consisted of whole blood. The receptor source for this set is an adult who was a healthcare worker with PCR-confirmed SARS-CoV-2 infection or an uninfected control (not recorded which).

This clonotype is labeled as medium-sized. This chain connects TRBV7-2 to TRBJ1-5; no definite D call. CDR1 and CDR2 from the germline V gene are SGHTA and FQGNSA. The CDR3 length is 15 residues. Between the trimmed V and J ends, which lost 1 base and 3 bases, there was a span of 10 bases. The CDR3 sequence is CASSLVGGNNQPQHF. The CDR3, as DNA: TGTGCCAGCAGCTTAGTGGGAGGGAACAATCAGCCCCAGCATTTT.

About this clonotype: This may be a read error, as it is one base from a much larger clone. V gene TRBV29-1 combines with J gene TRBJ2-1; 7 nucleotides agree with TRBD2. The germline V gene has CDR1 SQVTM and CDR2 ANQGSEA. With V trimmed by 6 bases and J by 5 bases, 10 bases remained unmatched. This CDR3 comprises 14 residues. CDR3 loop: CSVPWREKHNEQFF. CDR3 coding DNA: TGCAGCGTGCCCTGGCGGGAGAAGCACAATGAGCAGTTCTTC.

In this sample, this clonotype turned up a few times. The chain employs TRBV11-2 and TRBJ1-3; 10 bases are shared with TRBD1. The CDR3 loop spans 16 amino acids. Per germline, CDR1 SGHAT and CDR2 FQNNGV. The trim removed 4 bases at V and 4 bases at J, leaving 7 bases unmatched. CDR3 sequence reads: CASSSAGTGAGNTIYF. The CDR3 nucleotides read TGTGCCAGCAGCTCCGCCGGGACAGGGGCCGGAAACACCATATATTTT.

This clonotype has ten or more counts. The chain uses TRBV6-1 and TRBJ2-1; TRBD2 might be the D (5 bases). The V end lost 5 bases, the J end lost 6 bases, and 14 bases lay between the germline ends. This CDR3 has 14 residues. Germline loops: CDR1 MNHNS, CDR2 SASEGT. The CDR3 loop reads CASSWGVLANEQFF. The CDR3, as DNA: TGTGCCAGCAGTTGGGGAGTCTTGGCCAATGAGCAGTTCTTC.

V usage is TRBV6-5 and J usage is TRBJ2-3; 13 bases align to TRBD2. This CDR3 is 14 amino acids long. V lost 8 bases, J lost 5 bases, and 4 bases stayed unmatched. CDR1 is MNHEY and CDR2 is SVGAGI in the germline V gene. The CDR3 is CASSRTSGGDTQYF. CDR3 DNA sequence: TGTGCCAGCTCCCGGACTAGCGGGGGAGATACGCAGTATTTT.

In its sample, this clonotype was seen many times. The chain carries TRBV12-3 or TRBV12-4 and TRBJ1-6; no definite D call. V lost 3 bases and J lost 6, with 6 bases in between. The CDR3 sequence is 13 residues long. CDR3 residues: CASSFLRNSPLHF. CDR3 coding DNA: TGTGCCAGCAGTTTTCTACGTAATTCACCCCTCCACTTT.

This clonotype was seen repeatedly, ten times or more. Relative to the germline gene, one junction end is altered; a read error may explain this. This chain joins TRBV7-2 and TRBJ2-1; 7 nucleotides line up with TRBD2. CDR3 length: 15 residues. CDR1 and CDR2 (germline): SGHTA, FQGNSA. This chain's CDR3 is CASSLAVTSYNEQFF. CDR3 sequence (DNA): TGTGCCAGCAGCCTAGCGGTTACCTCCTACAATGAGCAGTTCTTC.

In its sample, this clonotype was seen many times. This chain connects TRBV6-4 to TRBJ2-1; D is uncertain. This CDR3 is built from 14 residues. V lost 6 bases and J lost 6, with 15 bases in between. Germline values: CDR1 MRHNA, CDR2 SNTAGT. CDR3 loop: CASSESLVTNEQFF. The DNA of the CDR3 is TGTGCCAGCAGCGAATCTTTAGTGACCAATGAGCAGTTCTTC.

In nucleotides, the CDR3 is TGTGCTAGACGAGACTATGGCTACACCTTC. Residues: CARRDYGYTF. The chain couples TRBV2 to TRBJ1-2; D unclear. Germline CDR1 SNHLY, CDR2 FYNNEI. The CDR3 loop spans 10 amino acids.

This clonotype was counted a few times. V is TRBV27 and J is TRBJ2-5, with D perhaps matching TRBD2 (5 bases). The CDR3 length is 13 residues. Germline CDR1 and CDR2: MNHEY and SMNVEV (reference sequence). V was pared by 3 bases and J by 7 bases, with 12 bases between. The CDR3 DNA sequence: TGTGCCAGCAGTTTTAACCAACTAGGGACCCAGTACTTC. Translated: CASSFNQLGTQYF.

The sample holds a few counts of this clonotype. V is TRBV7-3 and J is TRBJ1-1; D call uncertain. The CDR3 covers 16 residues. V was pared by 2 bases and J by 4 bases, with 17 bases between. Germline values: CDR1 SGHTA, CDR2 FQGTGA. The chain's CDR3 is CASSLEATGMGTEAFF. Here the CDR3 DNA reads TGTGCCAGCAGCTTAGAAGCCACCGGGATGGGCACTGAAGCTTTCTTT.

This clonotype was found a few times. The chain is built from TRBV30 and TRBJ2-4; TRBD1 is a possible D gene (6 bases). With 4 bases removed from V and 1 base from J, the gap between germline ends came to 8 bases. The V gene's germline CDR1 is GTSNPN and CDR2 SVGIG (reference sequence). The CDR3 spans 13 residues. In DNA, the CDR3 is TGTGCCTGGACAGGGGCGGCCAAAAACATTCAGTACTTC. This codes for CAWTGAAKNIQYF.

This clonotype was recorded many times. The chain couples TRBV7-8 to TRBJ2-1; 12 nucleotides match TRBD2. There are 18 residues in the CDR3. The germline CDR1 and CDR2 sequences are SGHVS and FQNEAQ. V lost 0 bases and J lost 8; bases outside the gene matches: 11. The CDR3 nucleotides read TGTGCCAGCAGCTTAGCGTTGAGACTAGCGGGAGTCAAACATGAGCAGTTCTTC. It translates to CASSLALRLAGVKHEQFF.